The entry below gives a single T cell receptor (beta chain) sequence along with its context. The junction departs from germline at one end; a sequencing error may be responsible. The record originates from a study of chemoradiotherapy in HPV16-positive cancers. The overall study: Candidate HPV-specific T-cell clones and common TCR motifs came from functional assays in a couple of HPV16-positive patients.

Sequenced by immunoSEQ multiplex PCR; TCRdb stores in-frame clones only, minus some. The sample records under 10,000 clones, roughly 84% being singletons. The CDR3 has 18 residues. This sequence joins TRBV23-1 and TRBJ2-6; D unresolved. TRBV23-1 is reported as an ORF; its role is uncertain. This receptor was taken from a human donor with HPV-associated anogenital cancer. Sequenced material: tumor tissue, taken from a patient who underwent chemoradiotherapy. The CDR3 bases are TGCGCCAGCAGTACACGCCTGTACGCAACAAAGTCGGGCCAACGTCCTGACTTC. Amino acid sequence: CASSTRLYATKSGQRPDF.